These 29 T cell receptor beta chains originate from one sample sequenced in a study of Tregs in tolerant kidney transplant recipients. Produced via immunoSEQ multiplex PCR; TCRdb's table is partial and in-frame only. This sample has about 66,000 clones; roughly 92% occur once, and the top ten carry roughly 11%. Sequencing was performed on CD8+ T cells from blood, taken before the transplant. Source of these receptors: a human donor who received a combined kidney and bone marrow transplant.

This clone turned up a few times. Germline is not matched at one junction end, which may reflect a read error. The chain uses TRBV4-1 and TRBJ1-1; D is unclear. Germline CDR1 and CDR2: MGHRA and YSYEKL. The CDR3 is 15 amino acids. The CDR3 protein is CASSQGYSQNTEAFF. The CDR3, as DNA: TGTGCCAGCAGCCAAGGGTACAGTCAGAACACTGAAGCTTTCTTT.

This clone was recorded once. The V and J genes are TRBV6-4 and TRBJ2-7; D might be TRBD2 (6 bases). In germline, CDR1 is MRHNA, CDR2 SNTAGT. Trimming cost V 7 bases and J 3 bases, with 13 bases left between them. The CDR3 has 13 residues. This CDR3 reads CASIPGLGYEQYF. In DNA form, the CDR3 reads TGTGCCAGCATTCCGGGACTGGGCTACGAGCAGTACTTC.

This chain joins TRBV6-6 and TRBJ2-1; D may be TRBD2 (5 bases). V was shortened by 0 bases and J by 2 bases, with 8 bases between the two germline ends. CDR1 is MNHNY and CDR2 is SVGAGI in the germline V gene (reference sequence). This CDR3 comprises 15 residues. CDR3 DNA: TGTGCCAGCAGTTACTCGAGCGGAACCTACAATGAGCAGTTCTTC. It specifies CASSYSSGTYNEQFF.

This clone was seen a handful of times. The chain carries TRBV7-9 and TRBJ2-7, with D unresolved. Trimming took off 3 bases at V and 3 bases at J, with 12 bases between the two ends. Germline V gene sequence: CDR1 SEHNR, CDR2 FQNEAQ (reference sequence). The CDR3 loop spans 14 amino acids. This CDR3 reads CASSFSQEGYEQYF. The CDR3 DNA reads as TGTGCCAGCAGCTTTAGTCAGGAAGGCTACGAGCAGTACTTC. Full variable domain (missing parts from reference TRBV7-9 and TRBJ2-7): DTGVSQNPRHKITKRGQNVTFRCDPISEHNRLYWYRQTLGQGPEFLTYFQNEAQLEKSRLLSDRFSAERPKGSFSTLEIQRTEQGDSAMYLCASSFSQEGYEQYFGPGTRLTVT.

The chain has TRBV7-9 and TRBJ2-7; D unclear. This CDR3 comprises 11 residues. The V and J ends lost 4 bases and 3 bases respectively, with 4 bases between them. Germline V gives CDR1 SEHNR, CDR2 FQNEAQ (reference sequence). In DNA, the CDR3 is TGTGCCAGCAGCTCGTACTACGAGCAGTACTTC. It is translated as CASSSYYEQYF.

In DNA, the CDR3 is TGCGCCAGCTCCGGGGCGGGGACCACACAAGAGACCCAGTACTTC. Encoded protein: CASSGAGTTQETQYF. V and J are TRBV10-2 and TRBJ2-5; the D gene is possibly TRBD2 (6 bases). This CDR3 has 15 amino acids. With 8 bases removed from V and 2 bases from J, the gap between germline ends came to 18 bases. The germline CDR1 and CDR2 sequences are WSHSY and SAAADI.

The chain recombines TRBV5-4 with TRBJ2-2; weak D call: TRBD1 (5 bases). There are 16 residues in the CDR3. Germline loops: CDR1 SGHNT, CDR2 YYREEE (reference sequence). V lost 3 bases and J lost 0, with 12 bases in between. The CDR3 reads CASSSPWGANTGELFF. The CDR3 DNA follows: TGTGCCAGCAGCTCCCCTTGGGGCGCGAACACCGGGGAGCTGTTTTTT.

In this sample, this clone turned up a few times. The chain recombines TRBV6-1 with TRBJ2-3, with 11 bases aligning to TRBD2. The V and J ends lost 2 bases and 4 bases, in that order; junction bases with no gene match: 2. The CDR3 has 15 residues. CDR1 and CDR2 from the germline V gene are MNHNS and SASEGT. This chain's CDR3 is CASSESSGGPDTQYF. CDR3 coding DNA: TGTGCCAGCAGTGAATCTAGCGGGGGGCCAGATACGCAGTATTTT.

The chain recombines TRBV4-1 with TRBJ2-7; tentative D call: TRBD1 (6 bases). Per the germline V gene, CDR1 is MGHRA and CDR2 is YSYEKL. Deletions cut 3 bases from V and 0 bases from J, with 9 bases between. The CDR3 has 14 amino acids. This CDR3 is CASSHKTGSYEQYF. The CDR3 region has the DNA TGCGCCAGCAGCCATAAGACAGGCTCCTACGAGCAGTACTTC.

This sequence joins TRBV5-4 and TRBJ2-7; 8 bases match TRBD2. With V trimmed by 4 bases and J by 7 bases, 13 bases remained unmatched. CDR1 and CDR2 from the germline V gene are SGHNT and YYREEE (reference sequence). The length of the CDR3 is 15 residues. The CDR3: CASSPGGEGLYEQYF. CDR3 nucleotides: TGTGCCAGCAGCCCGGGGGGGGAGGGCCTTTATGAGCAGTACTTC.

This chain connects TRBV9 to TRBJ2-1; D is uncertain. CDR1 SGDLS and CDR2 YYNGEE come from the germline V gene. This CDR3 has 14 residues. V was pared by 0 bases and J by 7 bases, with 11 bases between. The CDR3 loop reads CASSVEPGGNEQFF. The CDR3 DNA is TGTGCCAGCAGCGTAGAACCAGGTGGAAATGAGCAGTTCTTC.

The chain links TRBV29-1 to TRBJ2-7, with 9 bases aligning to TRBD1. Germline assignment: CDR1 SQVTM and CDR2 ANQGSEA. Trimming at V came to 6 bases and at J to 2 bases, leaving 5 bases not matched to a gene. The CDR3 contains 13 residues. The CDR3 reads CSVEDRGAYEQYF. CDR3 bases: TGCAGCGTAGAGGACAGGGGCGCCTACGAGCAGTACTTC.

V is TRBV4-3 and J is TRBJ2-1; the match to TRBD2 covers 8 bases. Losses at the gene ends were 1 base for V and 9 bases for J; bases not matched to a gene: 2. The CDR3 extends over 13 amino acids. Germline assignment: CDR1 LGHNA and CDR2 YSLEER. The CDR3: CASSQGTSSEQFF. CDR3 coding DNA: TGCGCCAGCAGCCAAGGGACTAGCTCTGAGCAGTTCTTC.

The J gene is TRBJ2-7, the V gene TRBV15; 7 bases are shared with TRBD2. Germline V lookup: CDR1 LNHNV, CDR2 YYDKDF (reference sequence). The V gene end was trimmed by 3 bases and the J gene end by 4 bases; junction bases not matched to a gene: 6. This CDR3 is 14 amino acids long. The CDR3 here is CATSRESGIYEQYF. The CDR3 coding sequence is TGTGCCACCAGCAGGGAAAGCGGGATTTACGAGCAGTACTTC.

The CDR3 DNA sequence: TGTGCCAGCAGCGTAGTCGGGGGGGGCGGCTACACCTTC. Its translation is CASSVVGGGGYTF. This chain uses TRBV9 with TRBJ1-2; tentatively, D is TRBD1 (6 bases). The V gene's germline CDR1 is SGDLS and CDR2 YYNGEE. This CDR3 has 13 residues. V was clipped by 0 bases and J by 8 bases, with 11 bases between them.

The rearrangement joins TRBV9 to TRBJ1-1; no clear D gene. V dropped 3 bases and J dropped 1 base, with 13 bases sitting between them. Germline CDR1 is SGDLS and CDR2 is YYNGEE. The CDR3 contains 15 residues. As DNA, the CDR3 is TGTGCCAGCAGCGGCGACGGGTTGGGGAACACTGAAGCTTTCTTT. The encoded protein is CASSGDGLGNTEAFF.

This sequence joins TRBV2 and TRBJ2-7; D unclear. Germline CDR1 reads SNHLY; CDR2 reads FYNNEI. V lost 8 bases and J lost 3, with 17 bases in between. The CDR3 is made up of 14 amino acids. DNA for the CDR3: TGTGCCAGCGGAGAAGGTGGCAGTATCTACGAGCAGTACTTC. Translation: CASGEGGSIYEQYF. Variable domain in full (rest from reference TRBV2 and TRBJ2-7): EPEVTQTPSHQVTQMGQEVILRCVPISNHLYFYWYRQILGQKVEFLVSFYNNEISEKSEIFDDQFSVERPDGSNFTLKIRSTKLEDSAMYFCASGEGGSIYEQYFGPGTRLTVT.

V gene TRBV5-5 combines with J gene TRBJ1-2; TRBD1 aligns across 11 bases. V lost 5 bases to trimming and J lost 5 bases; unmatched junction nucleotides: 5. This CDR3 contains 14 residues. CDR1 and CDR2 (germline): SGHKS, YYEKEE (reference sequence). CDR3 DNA: TGTGCCAGCAGGTCCGGGACAGGGGGATATGGCTACACCTTC. This gives the protein CASRSGTGGYGYTF.

This chain joins TRBV7-9 and TRBJ1-5; D gene unclear. The CDR3 sequence is 12 residues long. V dropped 1 base and J dropped 6 bases, with 4 bases sitting between them. Germline V gives CDR1 SEHNR, CDR2 FQNEAQ (reference sequence). The CDR3 is CASSLDTQPQHF. CDR3 DNA sequence: TGTGCCAGCAGCTTAGACACTCAGCCCCAGCATTTT.

The genes are TRBV19 and TRBJ2-7; no reliable D call. The CDR3 is 12 amino acids. Germline V lookup: CDR1 LNHDA, CDR2 SQIVND (reference sequence). The V gene lost 4 bases and the J gene lost 0 bases, with 4 bases spanning the gap. The CDR3 spells CASSTSSYEQYF. The DNA for the CDR3 is TGTGCCAGTAGTACTAGCTCCTACGAGCAGTACTTC.

The rearrangement links TRBV13 to TRBJ2-5; 12 bases agree with TRBD2. CDR1 PRHDT and CDR2 FYEKMQ come from the germline V gene (reference sequence). CDR3 length: 16 amino acids. The trim removed 5 bases at V and 1 base at J, leaving 5 bases unmatched. The CDR3 region is CASSPSGRDPQETQYF. The CDR3 DNA sequence: TGTGCCAGCAGCCCTAGCGGGAGGGACCCCCAAGAGACCCAGTACTTC.

This chain links TRBV19 with TRBJ2-2; no reliable D call. Germline values: CDR1 LNHDA, CDR2 SQIVND (reference sequence). CDR3 length: 17 amino acids. The V and J ends lost 3 bases and 0 bases respectively, with 14 bases between them. The CDR3 protein is CASSINPVPANTGELFF. Written as DNA, the CDR3 is TGTGCCAGTAGTATTAACCCGGTCCCCGCGAACACCGGGGAGCTGTTTTTT.

This clone turned up a few times. The J gene is TRBJ2-3, the V gene TRBV16; weak D call: TRBD2 (6 bases). CDR1 is KGHSY and CDR2 is FQNENV in the germline V gene. V lost 2 bases and J lost 8, with 14 bases in between. CDR3 size: 14 residues. CDR3 region: CASSQESGRSTQYF. The CDR3 DNA reads as TGTGCCAGCAGCCAAGAGAGCGGGCGGAGTACGCAGTATTTT.

The V call is TRBV4-1, the J call TRBJ2-7; TRBD1 agrees at 8 bases. Germline V gene lookup returns CDR1 MGHRA and CDR2 YSYEKL. The CDR3 loop spans 15 amino acids. The V segment lost 3 bases and the J segment 3 bases; nucleotides outside the gene matches: 7. The CDR3 DNA reads as TGCGCCAGCAGCCACGGACAGGGAGAGGGCTACGAGCAGTACTTC. This encodes CASSHGQGEGYEQYF.

On this clone itself: Without the conserved terminal phenylalanine or tryptophan, this CDR3 likely stems from a read error. The chain recombines TRBV7-9 with TRBJ2-7; perhaps TRBD2 as D (5 bases). Germline CDR1 reads SEHNR; CDR2 reads FQNEAQ (reference sequence). The CDR3 is made up of 12 amino acids. Trimming took 5 bases from V and 5 from J, leaving 10 bases between them. CDR3 residues: CASSPRRDEQYL. Here the CDR3 DNA reads TGTGCCAGCAGCCCCCGGCGGGACGAGCAGTACCTC.

This clone came up once. The chain is built from TRBV9 and TRBJ2-3; 12 positions agree with TRBD2. Per the germline V gene, CDR1 is SGDLS and CDR2 is YYNGEE. The CDR3 spans 19 residues. The trim removed 3 bases at V and 3 bases at J, leaving 14 bases unmatched. The CDR3 loop is CASSGRLAGDYAGTDTQYF. The DNA for the CDR3 is TGTGCCAGCAGCGGGCGACTAGCGGGAGACTACGCGGGAACAGATACGCAGTATTTT.

This chain links TRBV4-1 with TRBJ1-5, with D perhaps matching TRBD1 (6 bases). Trimming took off 1 base at V and 4 bases at J, with 20 bases between the two ends. Germline CDR1 and CDR2: MGHRA and YSYEKL. This CDR3 comprises 18 residues. The CDR3 is CASSQVRQGINRNQPQHF. CDR3 sequence (DNA): TGCGCCAGCAGCCAAGTCCGGCAGGGGATTAACCGAAATCAGCCCCAGCATTTT.

The chain uses TRBV4-1 and TRBJ2-5; weak D call: TRBD1 (5 bases). The CDR3 covers 15 residues. Germline V lookup: CDR1 MGHRA, CDR2 YSYEKL. V was shortened by 3 bases and J by 5 bases, with 16 bases between the two germline ends. This chain's CDR3 is CASSQKQGLPETQYF. In DNA, the CDR3 is TGCGCCAGCAGCCAGAAGCAGGGTCTTCCGGAGACCCAGTACTTC.

CDR3 nucleotide sequence: TGCAGCGGGCTCCAGGGGGAACATGGCTACACCTTC. Protein: CSGLQGEHGYTF. The chain recombines TRBV29-1 with TRBJ1-2; 7 bases map to TRBD1. This CDR3 has 12 residues. Germline V gene lookup returns CDR1 SQVTM and CDR2 ANQGSEA. V was clipped by 7 bases and J by 6 bases; unmatched bases: 8.